The sample holds a few counts of the clone carrying this TCR beta chain. Antigen unknown. This record comes from a study of beta chain features in type 1 diabetes. Regarding the study as a whole: TCRB CDR3s were moderately but significantly shorter in Type 1 diabetes patients in all four CD4+ subsets. For patients, the naive, central memory and Treg TCRB repertoires appeared more alike than for healthy donors.

CDR1 SGHAT and CDR2 FQNNGV come from the germline V gene. The V end was cut by 5 bases, the J end by 4 bases, with 20 bases between. The CDR3 is 16 residues long. Of the isolated RNA, all was reverse transcribed, and so the sequenced material was expressed TCRB transcripts. Method: immunoSEQ multiplex PCR; TCRdb's copy keeps in-frame clones and lacks some. The sample holds more than 300,000 clones, about a tenth seen once. The chain recombines TRBV11-2 with TRBJ2-5, with D perhaps TRBD1 or TRBD2 (5 bases each). Sequenced sample: central memory CD4+ T cells from blood. This sequence originates from a man between 25 and 39 years old with type 1 diabetes. CDR3 bases: TGTGCCAGCAGCCCAACGAGAGGGGCGAATGGAGAGACCCAGTACTTC. Encoded protein: CASSPTRGANGETQYF. Complete variable domain (other parts from reference TRBV11-2 and TRBJ2-5): EAGVAQSPRYKIIEKRQSVAFWCNPISGHATLYWYQQILGQGPKLLIQFQNNGVVDDSQLPKDRFSAERLKGVDSTLKIQPAKLEDSAVYLCASSPTRGANGETQYFGPGTRLLVL.